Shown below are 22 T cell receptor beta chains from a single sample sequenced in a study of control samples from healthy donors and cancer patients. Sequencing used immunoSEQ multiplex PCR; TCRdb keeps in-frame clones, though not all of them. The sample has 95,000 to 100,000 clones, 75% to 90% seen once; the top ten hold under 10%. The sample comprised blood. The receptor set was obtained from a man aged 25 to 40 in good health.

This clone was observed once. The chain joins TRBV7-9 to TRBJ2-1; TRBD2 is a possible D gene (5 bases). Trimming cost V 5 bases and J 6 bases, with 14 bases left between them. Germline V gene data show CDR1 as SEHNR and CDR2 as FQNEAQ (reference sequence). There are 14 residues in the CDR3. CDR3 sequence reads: CASSAGRTANEQFF. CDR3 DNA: TGTGCCAGCAGCGCGGGCAGGACCGCCAATGAGCAGTTCTTC.

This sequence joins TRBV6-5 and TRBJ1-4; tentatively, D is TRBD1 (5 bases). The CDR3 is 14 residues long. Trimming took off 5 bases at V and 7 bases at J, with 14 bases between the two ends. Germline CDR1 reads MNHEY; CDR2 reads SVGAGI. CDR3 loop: CASSPGRRSEKLFF. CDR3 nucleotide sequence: TGTGCCAGCAGTCCGGGACGTCGGAGTGAAAAACTGTTTTTT.

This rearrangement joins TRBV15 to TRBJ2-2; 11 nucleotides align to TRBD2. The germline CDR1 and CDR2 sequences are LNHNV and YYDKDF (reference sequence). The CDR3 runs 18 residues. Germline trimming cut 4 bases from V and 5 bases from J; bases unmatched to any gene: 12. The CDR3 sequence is CATSTPATSGITTGELFF. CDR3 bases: TGTGCCACCAGCACTCCCGCGACTAGCGGGATCACAACCGGGGAGCTGTTTTTT.

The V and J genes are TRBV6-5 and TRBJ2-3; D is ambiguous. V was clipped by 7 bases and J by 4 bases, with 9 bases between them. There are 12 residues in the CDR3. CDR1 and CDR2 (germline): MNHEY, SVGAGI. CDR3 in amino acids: CASTSRPDTQYF. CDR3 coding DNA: TGTGCCAGCACCTCGAGGCCAGATACGCAGTATTTT.

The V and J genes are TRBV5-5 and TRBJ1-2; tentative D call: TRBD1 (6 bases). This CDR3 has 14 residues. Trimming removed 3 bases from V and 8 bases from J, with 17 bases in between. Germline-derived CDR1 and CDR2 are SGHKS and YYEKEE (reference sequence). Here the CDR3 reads CASSWTGPQGGYTF. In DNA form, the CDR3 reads TGTGCCAGCAGCTGGACGGGACCCCAGGGGGGCTACACCTTC.

The CDR3 reads CASSPGTGGDKDTQYF. In DNA, the CDR3 is TGTGCCAGCAGCCCAGGGACAGGGGGTGACAAAGATACGCAGTATTTT. This chain links TRBV13 with TRBJ2-3; 11 nucleotides agree with TRBD1. After removal of 5 bases from V and 5 bases from J, the junction contained 9 bases not matched to a gene. Germline V gene data show CDR1 as PRHDT and CDR2 as FYEKMQ (reference sequence). The CDR3 covers 16 residues.

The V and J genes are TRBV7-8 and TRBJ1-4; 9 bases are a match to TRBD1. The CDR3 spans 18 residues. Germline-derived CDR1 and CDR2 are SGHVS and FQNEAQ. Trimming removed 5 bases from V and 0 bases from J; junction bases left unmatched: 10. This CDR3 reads CASSDRQGGIATNEKLFF. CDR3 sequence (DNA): TGTGCCAGCAGCGACCGACAGGGGGGAATTGCAACTAATGAAAAACTGTTTTTT. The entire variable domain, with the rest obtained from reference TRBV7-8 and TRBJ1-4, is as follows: GAGVSQSPRYKVAKRGQDVALRCDPISGHVSLFWYQQALGQGPEFLTYFQNEAQLDKSGLPSDRFFAERPEGSVSTLKIQRTQQEDSAVYLCASSDRQGGIATNEKLFFGSGTQLSVL.

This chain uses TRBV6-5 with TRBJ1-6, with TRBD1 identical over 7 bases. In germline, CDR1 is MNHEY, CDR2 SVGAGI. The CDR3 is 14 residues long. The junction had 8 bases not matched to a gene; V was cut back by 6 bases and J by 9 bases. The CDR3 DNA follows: TGTGCCAGCAGGGAGGGGACAGAGGCTTCACCCCTCCACTTT. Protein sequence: CASREGTEASPLHF.

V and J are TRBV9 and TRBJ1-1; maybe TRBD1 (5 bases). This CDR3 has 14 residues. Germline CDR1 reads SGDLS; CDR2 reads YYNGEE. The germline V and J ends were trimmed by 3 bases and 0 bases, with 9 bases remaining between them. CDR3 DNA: TGTGCCAGCAGCGCTGGACACATGAACACTGAAGCTTTCTTT. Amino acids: CASSAGHMNTEAFF.

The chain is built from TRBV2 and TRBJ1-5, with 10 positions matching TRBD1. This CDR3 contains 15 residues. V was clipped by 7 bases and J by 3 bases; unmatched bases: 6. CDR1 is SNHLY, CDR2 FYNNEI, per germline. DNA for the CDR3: TGTGCCAGCAAAAAGGGACAGGGGAACAATCAGCCCCAGCATTTT. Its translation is CASKKGQGNNQPQHF.

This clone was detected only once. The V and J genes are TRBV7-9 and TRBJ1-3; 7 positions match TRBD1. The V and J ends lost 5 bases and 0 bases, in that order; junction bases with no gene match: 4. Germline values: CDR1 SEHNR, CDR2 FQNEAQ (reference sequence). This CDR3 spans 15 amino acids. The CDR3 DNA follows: TGTGCCAGCAGCGGGAGGACAGGCTCTGGAAACACCATATATTTT. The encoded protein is CASSGRTGSGNTIYF.

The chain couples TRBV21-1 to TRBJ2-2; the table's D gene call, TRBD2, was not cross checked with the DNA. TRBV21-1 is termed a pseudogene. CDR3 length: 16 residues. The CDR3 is CASSAPAVRATGELFF. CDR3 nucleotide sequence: TGTGCCAGCTCCGCCCCAGCGGTGAGAGCCACCGGGGAGCTGTTTTTT.

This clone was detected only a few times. CDR3 protein: CASSVRQGANDEQYF. CDR3 nucleotides: TGTGCCAGCAGCGTCAGACAGGGGGCTAACGACGAGCAGTACTTC. The chain has TRBV9 and TRBJ2-7, with 10 bases that match TRBD1. Germline loops: CDR1 SGDLS, CDR2 YYNGEE. The length of the CDR3 is 15 residues. V trimming: 2 bases; J trimming: 5 bases; junction bases outside the gene matches: 7. The complete variable domain, with remaining parts taken from reference TRBV9 and TRBJ2-7, reads DSGVTQTPKHLITATGQRVTLRCSPRSGDLSVYWYQQSLDQGLQFLIQYYNGEERAKGNILERFSAQQFPDLHSELNLSSLELGDSALYFCASSVRQGANDEQYFGPGTRLTVT.

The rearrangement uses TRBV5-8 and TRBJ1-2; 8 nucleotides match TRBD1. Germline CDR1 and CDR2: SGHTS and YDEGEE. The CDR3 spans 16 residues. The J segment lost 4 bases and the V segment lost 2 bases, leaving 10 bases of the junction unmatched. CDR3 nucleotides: TGTGCCAGCAGCTTCTTGCGGACAGGGAACGTCTATGGCTACACCTTC. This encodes CASSFLRTGNVYGYTF.

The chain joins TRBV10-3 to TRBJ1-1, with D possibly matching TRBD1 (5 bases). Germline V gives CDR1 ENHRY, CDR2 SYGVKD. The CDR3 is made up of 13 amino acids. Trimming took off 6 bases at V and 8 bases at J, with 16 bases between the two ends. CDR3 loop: CAIRTGGGDEAFF. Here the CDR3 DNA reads TGTGCCATCAGGACCGGGGGGGGTGACGAAGCTTTCTTT.

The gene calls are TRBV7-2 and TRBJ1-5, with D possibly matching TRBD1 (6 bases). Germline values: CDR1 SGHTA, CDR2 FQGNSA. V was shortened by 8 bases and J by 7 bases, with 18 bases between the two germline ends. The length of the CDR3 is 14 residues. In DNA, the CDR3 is TGTGCCAGCGGACATACAGGGACGAAGCAGCCCCAGCATTTT. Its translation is CASGHTGTKQPQHF.

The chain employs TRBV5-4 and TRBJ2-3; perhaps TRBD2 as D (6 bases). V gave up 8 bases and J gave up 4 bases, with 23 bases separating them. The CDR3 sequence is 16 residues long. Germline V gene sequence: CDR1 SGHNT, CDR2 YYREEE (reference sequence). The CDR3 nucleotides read TGTGCCAGTGGGAGCGGGCTGGGGTTTAGCTCAGATACGCAGTATTTT. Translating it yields CASGSGLGFSSDTQYF.

CDR3 in amino acids: CASSVGLARFAELFF. CDR3 bases: TGTGCCAGCAGCGTTGGATTAGCACGGTTCGCGGAGCTGTTTTTT. This chain joins TRBV9 and TRBJ2-2; D unclear. Germline CDR1 and CDR2: SGDLS and YYNGEE. This CDR3 comprises 15 residues. V was pared by 2 bases and J by 10 bases, with 18 bases between.

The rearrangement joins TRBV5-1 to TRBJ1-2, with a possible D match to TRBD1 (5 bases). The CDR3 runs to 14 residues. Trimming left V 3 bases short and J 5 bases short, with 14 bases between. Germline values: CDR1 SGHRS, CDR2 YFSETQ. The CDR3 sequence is CASSSQTAVYGYTF. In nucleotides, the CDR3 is TGCGCCAGCAGCTCACAGACAGCAGTATATGGCTACACCTTC.

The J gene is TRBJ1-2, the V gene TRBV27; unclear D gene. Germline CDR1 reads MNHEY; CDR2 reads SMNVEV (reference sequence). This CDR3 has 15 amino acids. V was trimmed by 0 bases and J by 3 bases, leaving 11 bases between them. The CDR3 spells CASSLSLVGHYGYTF. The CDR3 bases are TGTGCCAGCAGTTTATCCCTTGTAGGCCACTATGGCTACACCTTC.

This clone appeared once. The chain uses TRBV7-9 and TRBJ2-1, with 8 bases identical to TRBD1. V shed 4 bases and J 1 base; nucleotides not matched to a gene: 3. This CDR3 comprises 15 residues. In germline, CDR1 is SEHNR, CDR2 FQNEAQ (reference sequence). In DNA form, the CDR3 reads TGTGCCAGCAGCTCCAGGGGGCGATCCTACAATGAGCAGTTCTTC. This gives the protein CASSSRGRSYNEQFF.

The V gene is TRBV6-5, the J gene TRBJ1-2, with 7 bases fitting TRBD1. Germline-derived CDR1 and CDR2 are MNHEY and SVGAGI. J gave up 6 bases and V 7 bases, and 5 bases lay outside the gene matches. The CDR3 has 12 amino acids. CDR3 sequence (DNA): TGTGCCAGCATAAACAGGGGAAATGGCTACACCTTC. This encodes CASINRGNGYTF.